This T cell receptor beta chain was recovered during a study of blood T cells in healthy people across ages. Each donor supplied roughly 9 milliliters of peripheral blood. This clonotype was seen more than once but under ten times. It was with a sample-barcoded 5' primer and a J-beta primer mix that a second PCR of roughly 7 to 12 cycles was run. TCRdb re-called the 5' RACE reads with MiXCR, one entry per CDR3 protein. The sample records roughly 1 million distinct CDR3 sequences, approximately 25% being singletons. Trimming removed 1 base from V and 3 bases from J; junction bases left unmatched: 10. Germline V gene lookup returns CDR1 LGHNA and CDR2 YSLEER. The CDR3 extends over 19 amino acids. This same sample was also taken into another study, of T cells of mothers and their children. As that study records: Unrelated pairs and related pairs have their TCR recombination output shaped similarly by thymic selection.

This chain connects TRBV4-3 to TRBJ2-1, with 12 bases that match TRBD2. Sequences were obtained from blood. The TCR comes from a girl aged 2 to 10 in good health. The CDR3 sequence is CASSQGLAGVTMIYNEQFF. The CDR3 DNA follows: TGCGCCAGCAGCCAAGGACTAGCGGGGGTCACGATGATCTACAATGAGCAGTTCTTC.